The rows below give T cell receptor beta chains drawn from one sample of a study of blood T cells in healthy people across ages. TCRdb analysed the 5' RACE reads with MiXCR anew, one entry per CDR3 protein. Of 1.5 million to 2 million distinct CDR3 sequences in the sample, about 32% were seen once. The sequencing input was blood. The receptors derive from a woman younger than 45 in good health. Each CDR3 is given with its conserved first and last residue. Each record gives: J gene, V gene, CDR3 length, CDR3 protein.

J: TRBJ2-7; V: TRBV10-1; length: 13; CDR3: CARGQGACYEQYF
J: TRBJ1-2; V: TRBV29-1; length: 15; CDR3: CSVDWARASNYGYTF
J: TRBJ1-4; V: TRBV7-9; length: 14; CDR3: CASSLQSRLEKLFF
J: TRBJ2-1; V: TRBV20-1; length: 17; CDR3: CSARVTRGQGGYNEQFF
J: TRBJ2-7; V: TRBV3-1; length: 13; CDR3: CASCSSGSYEQYF
J: TRBJ2-1; V: TRBV13; length: 16; CDR3: CASSLIWRTGDNEQFF
J: TRBJ1-2; V: TRBV3-1; length: 12; CDR3: CASSRQVYGYTF
J: TRBJ1-5; V: TRBV6-2/TRBV6-3; length: 13; CDR3: CASSDRFNQPQHF
J: TRBJ1-6; V: TRBV18; length: 13; CDR3: CASSDSLDSPLHF
J: TRBJ2-7; V: TRBV29-1; length: 14; CDR3: CSVAVGTGLGEQYF
J: TRBJ1-1; V: TRBV29-1; length: 13; CDR3: CSVVSRVVSEAFF
J: TRBJ2-1; V: TRBV7-2; length: 19; CDR3: CASSPTPGTSGGYLNEQFF
J: TRBJ2-5; V: TRBV10-3; length: 17; CDR3: CAISEGLAGGTQETQYF
J: TRBJ2-4; V: TRBV28; length: 14; CDR3: CASNYRVGKNIQYF
J: TRBJ2-1; V: TRBV28; length: 16; CDR3: CASSPSGRGTYNEQFF
J: TRBJ2-2; V: TRBV6-5; length: 16; CDR3: CASSYQGYGNTGELFF
J: TRBJ1-2; V: TRBV29-1; length: 11; CDR3: CGVDRRPGYTF
J: TRBJ2-5; V: TRBV6-5; length: 14; CDR3: CASSPGPRGETQYF
J: TRBJ2-3; V: TRBV7-8; length: 14; CDR3: CASSWGGHTDTQYF
J: TRBJ2-1; V: TRBV18; length: 14; CDR3: CASSPTSSNSEQFF
J: TRBJ2-7; V: TRBV10-3; length: 13; CDR3: CATSEGIAYEQYF
J: TRBJ2-5; V: TRBV5-1; length: 16; CDR3: CASSLEGYAGKETQYF
J: TRBJ2-2; V: TRBV4-1; length: 15; CDR3: CASSQSQGNTGELFF
J: TRBJ2-5; V: TRBV9; length: 13; CDR3: CASSSRTTETQYF
J: TRBJ2-3; V: TRBV7-2; length: 15; CDR3: CASSIQGGSTDTQYF
J: TRBJ2-7; V: TRBV27; length: 17; CDR3: CASSFSATSGTPYEQYF